This T cell receptor beta chain derives from a study of regulatory T cells in long-lasting Graves disease. CDR3-region Arm-PCR and iRepertoire HTBI primers produced the TCR beta libraries. Using its own MiXCR run on the multiplex PCR reads, TCRdb lists one record per CDR3 protein. The sample includes 350,000 to 500,000 distinct CDR3 sequences, about 15% of them seen just once. This clonotype showed up many times. Its antigen is currently unknown. Study observations and caveats: Persistent patients had more shared public clonotypes (fewer than 3,000) than new patients (approximately 920).

Documented time point: newly diagnosed GD, antithyroid drugs for less than 3 months. RNA isolated from PBMCs was used to make the TCR library. Germline CDR1 reads SQVTM; CDR2 reads ANQGSEA. The CDR3 runs 14 residues. With 3 bases removed from V and 0 bases from J, the gap between germline ends came to 11 bases. This sample also appeared in a second study, on T cells in Graves' hyperthyroidism and ophthalmopathy. This second study notes: Absence of ophthalmopathy progression within 18 months defined stable Graves' hyperthyroidism. The study enrolled patients aged 18 to 65 with newly diagnosed hyperthyroidism of under 2 months' duration. From stable hyperthyroidism, ophthalmopathy was separated by a 13 V-J model.

The source of this sequence is a woman aged 45-59 years with Graves disease. Sample: peripheral blood mononuclear cells (PBMCs), taken at new diagnosis, from a patient treated with antithyroid drugs. The chain carries TRBV29-1 and TRBJ1-1; D is possibly TRBD1 (5 bases). The CDR3 is CSVEKTVMNTEAFF. DNA of the CDR3: TGCAGCGTTGAGAAGACAGTCATGAACACTGAAGCTTTCTTT. Full variable domain (remainder filled in from reference TRBV29-1 and TRBJ1-1): SAVISQKPSRDICQRGTSLTIQCQVDSQVTMMFWYRQQPGQSLTLIATANQGSEATYESGFVIDKFPISRPNLTFSTLTVSNMSPEDSSIYLCSVEKTVMNTEAFFGQGTRLTVV.